This entry lists 2 T cell receptor beta chains sequenced from one sample in a study of T cell responses to AZD1222 COVID-19 vaccine. This table comes from immunoSEQ multiplex PCR, and its TCRdb copy is limited to in-frame clones, with some not included. Seen here are 50,000 to 70,000 clones, roughly 87% observed once, and the top ten hold 5% to 6.5%. The source was peripheral blood, collected 28 days after the second AZD1222 dose. The receptors stem from an adult who received the AZD1222 COVID-19 vaccine.

This sequence joins TRBV7-2 and TRBJ1-5, with a possible D match to TRBD1 (5 bases). The germline V and J ends were trimmed by 1 base and 5 bases, with 12 bases remaining between them. The CDR3 is 15 residues long. Germline V gene data show CDR1 as SGHTA and CDR2 as FQGNSA. This CDR3 reads CASSLVVMGDQPQHF. The CDR3 DNA reads as TGTGCCAGCAGCTTAGTGGTAATGGGGGATCAGCCCCAGCATTTT.

V and J are TRBV12-5 and TRBJ1-2; D possibly corresponds to TRBD1 (6 bases). This CDR3 has 13 residues. Germline V gives CDR1 LGHNT, CDR2 FRNRAP. V lost 2 bases to trimming and J lost 4 bases, with 8 bases between them. CDR3 nucleotides: TGTGCTAGTGGTTTGTCAGGGGCCTATGGCTACACCTTC. This sequence encodes CASGLSGAYGYTF.